This passage covers 25 T cell receptor beta chains from one sample sequenced in a study of blood T cell repertoires in COVID-19. The table came from immunoSEQ multiplex PCR; TCRdb's copy has only in-frame clones and leaves some out. Of approximately 150,000 clones in the sample, roughly 84% were seen once. Material for sequencing was PBMCs or T cells enriched from blood (not recorded which). The source is a man between 65 and 85 years old who had been exposed to COVID-19.

The V and J genes are TRBV27 and TRBJ2-1; 8 bases line up with TRBD1. CDR3 size: 14 residues. Germline lookup yields CDR1 MNHEY and CDR2 SMNVEV (reference sequence). Unmatched junction bases numbered 9, after V lost 7 bases and J lost 7 bases. CDR3 region: CASKTGQGINEQFF. Written as DNA, the CDR3 is TGTGCCAGCAAAACCGGACAGGGAATTAATGAGCAGTTCTTC.

This clone was picked up one time. The chain uses TRBV7-9 and TRBJ2-7; 10 positions match TRBD1. Germline V lookup: CDR1 SEHNR, CDR2 FQNEAQ (reference sequence). The junction had 4 bases not matched to a gene; V was cut back by 5 bases and J by 6 bases. The CDR3 has 13 residues. CDR3 DNA sequence: TGTGCCAGCAGCCGGACAGGGGGTGGCGAGCAGTACTTC. It is translated as CASSRTGGGEQYF.

The chain combines TRBV9 with TRBJ2-3; 8 bases line up with TRBD2. Unmatched junction bases numbered 7, after V lost 1 base and J lost 3 bases. Germline V gene data show CDR1 as SGDLS and CDR2 as YYNGEE. This CDR3 is built from 16 residues. CDR3 in DNA: TGTGCCAGCAGCGTATCTGGGACTAGACAGACAGATACGCAGTATTTT. Its protein product is CASSVSGTRQTDTQYF.

The V call is TRBV21-1, the J call TRBJ2-7; no DNA check was done on the table's D call, TRBD2. TRBV21-1 is annotated as a pseudogene. The CDR3 totals 16 residues. The DNA for the CDR3 is TGTGCCAGCAGCAAATTTCGGGGGACTAGCTCCTACGAGCAGTACTTC. Residues: CASSKFRGTSSYEQYF.

The genes are TRBV7-6 and TRBJ2-1; 14 bases fit TRBD2. The CDR3 contains 18 residues. Germline assignment: CDR1 SGHVS and CDR2 FNYEAQ. After removal of 3 bases from V and 15 bases from J, the junction contained 19 bases not matched to a gene. The CDR3 DNA is TGTGCCAGCAGCTTGGAGACAACCTCCGGGACTAGCGGGAGATTTTTGTTCTTC. Translating it yields CASSLETTSGTSGRFLFF. The full variable domain, in which reference TRBV7-6 and TRBJ2-1 provide the parts outside the CDR3, is GAGVSQSPRYKVTKRGQDVALRCDPISGHVSLYWYRQALGQGPEFLTYFNYEAQQDKSGLPNDRFSAERPEGSISTLTIQRTEQRDSAMYRCASSLETTSGTSGRFLFFGPGTRLTVL.

J is TRBJ2-5 and V is TRBV6-2 or TRBV6-3, with 12 bases matching TRBD2. The V gene's germline CDR1 is MNHEY and CDR2 SVGEGT. V trimming: 1 base; J trimming: 4 bases; junction bases outside the gene matches: 7. The CDR3 runs 17 residues. The CDR3 region has the DNA TGTGCCAGCAGTTACTTGACTAGCGGGAGTTGGATAGAGACCCAGTACTTC. Encoded protein: CASSYLTSGSWIETQYF.

The J gene is TRBJ2-7, the V gene TRBV5-4; 7 bases fit TRBD2. J gave up 3 bases and V 6 bases, and 12 bases lay outside the gene matches. Germline CDR1 SGHNT, CDR2 YYREEE (reference sequence). The CDR3 covers 15 residues. The CDR3 sequence: CASTQAGSLGYEQYF. CDR3 nucleotide sequence: TGTGCCAGCACCCAAGCGGGATCTCTTGGCTACGAGCAGTACTTC.

This clone was observed many times. The chain links TRBV19 to TRBJ2-6; no clear D. Germline assignment: CDR1 LNHDA and CDR2 SQIVND (reference sequence). This CDR3 comprises 18 residues. Deletions cut 5 bases from V and 0 bases from J, with 17 bases between. The CDR3 loop reads CASSLLPDFSSGANVLTF. CDR3 coding DNA: TGTGCCAGTAGTTTACTGCCAGACTTCAGCTCTGGGGCCAACGTCCTGACTTTC. The full variable domain, rest sourced from reference TRBV19 and TRBJ2-6, is DGGITQSPKYLFRKEGQNVTLSCEQNLNHDAMYWYRQDPGQGLRLIYYSQIVNDFQKGDIAEGYSVSREKKESFPLTVTSAQKNPTAFYLCASSLLPDFSSGANVLTFGAGSRLTVL.

There are a few counts of this clone. The chain combines TRBV19 with TRBJ2-3; D is possibly TRBD1 (6 bases). This CDR3 region has 13 residues. The V gene lost 7 bases and the J gene lost 5 bases, with 13 bases spanning the gap. Germline CDR1 reads LNHDA; CDR2 reads SQIVND (reference sequence). DNA for the CDR3: TGTGCCAGTAATCGAAACAGGGAAGATACGCAGTATTTT. Translated, it gives CASNRNREDTQYF.

The chain is built from TRBV28 and TRBJ1-5, with D perhaps matching TRBD1 (5 bases). V lost 8 bases to trimming and J lost 7 bases, with 18 bases between them. Germline V gene sequence: CDR1 MDHEN, CDR2 SYDVKM. This CDR3 region has 14 residues. The CDR3 DNA follows: TGTGCCAGCCTAATGGGAGGGGCATGGCAGCCCCAGCATTTT. It translates to CASLMGGAWQPQHF.

CDR3 in amino acids: CASSRLTGSYEQYF. DNA of the CDR3: TGTGCCAGTAGTAGGCTGACAGGATCCTACGAGCAGTACTTC. This chain connects TRBV19 to TRBJ2-7, with a weak D call TRBD1 (6 bases). This CDR3 region has 14 residues. The germline gives CDR1 LNHDA, CDR2 SQIVND (reference sequence). Trimming removed 4 bases from V and 1 base from J, with 11 bases in between.

The chain has TRBV6-5 and TRBJ1-4; TRBD1 agrees at 8 bases. The CDR3 loop spans 15 amino acids. CDR1 and CDR2 (germline): MNHEY, SVGAGI. The junction had 5 bases not matched to a gene; V was cut back by 2 bases and J by 6 bases. CDR3 coding DNA: TGTGCCAGCAGTTACACCGGACAGGGTTATGAAAAACTGTTTTTT. Translated: CASSYTGQGYEKLFF.

The chain uses TRBV7-9 and TRBJ1-2, with TRBD1 identical over 7 bases. Germline V gene sequence: CDR1 SEHNR, CDR2 FQNEAQ (reference sequence). The CDR3 extends over 13 amino acids. The ends lost 3 bases at V and 4 bases at J; junction bases unmatched: 2. The CDR3 protein is CASSLGQLYGYTF. In DNA form, the CDR3 reads TGTGCCAGCAGCTTGGGACAGCTCTATGGCTACACCTTC.

The chain combines TRBV29-1 with TRBJ1-1; 7 nucleotides match TRBD1. Germline V gene sequence: CDR1 SQVTM, CDR2 ANQGSEA. V dropped 1 base and J dropped 1; count of bases not matched to a gene: 12. CDR3 size: 17 residues. In DNA, the CDR3 is TGCAGCGTTGAAGGTAAGGACAGGAGTTCCTGGAACACTGAAGCTTTCTTT. Translated: CSVEGKDRSSWNTEAFF.

J is TRBJ1-2 and V is TRBV5-4, with TRBD1 matching over 7 bases. Germline-derived CDR1 and CDR2 are SGHNT and YYREEE (reference sequence). The CDR3 totals 14 residues. V was pared by 2 bases and J by 4 bases, with 5 bases of the junction left unmatched. As DNA, the CDR3 is TGTGCCAGCAGCTTCGACAGGGATATCTATGGCTACACCTTC. Translated, it gives CASSFDRDIYGYTF. Looking up the rest from reference TRBV5-4 and TRBJ1-2 gives the full variable domain: ETGVTQSPTHLIKTRGQQVTLRCSSQSGHNTVSWYQQALGQGPQFIFQYYREEENGRGNFPPRFSGLQFPNYSSELNVNALELDDSALYLCASSFDRDIYGYTFGSGTRLTVV.

This clone was counted once. Other nucleotide sequences from this sample produce the same CDR3. The V gene is TRBV19, the J gene TRBJ2-7; perhaps TRBD1 as D (6 bases). Looked up from germline, CDR1 is LNHDA and CDR2 is SQIVND (reference sequence). The V end was cut by 3 bases, the J end by 3 bases, with 9 bases between. The CDR3 totals 13 residues. CDR3 nucleotide sequence: TGTGCCAGTAGTATTACAGGGAACTACGAGCAGTACTTC. Its translation is CASSITGNYEQYF.

This sequence joins TRBV7-6 and TRBJ1-2; D is unclear. CDR1 and CDR2 (germline): SGHVS, FNYEAQ. The V and J ends lost 0 bases and 10 bases respectively, with 18 bases between them. The CDR3 is 15 amino acids. The CDR3 nucleotides read TGTGCCAGCAGCTTAGCAGGAGTACCTACTGTCGACTACACCTTC. As protein: CASSLAGVPTVDYTF.

This chain uses TRBV7-2 with TRBJ1-5; D is possibly TRBD1 (5 bases). The germline CDR1 and CDR2 sequences are SGHTA and FQGNSA. The V end was cut by 5 bases, the J end by 0 bases, with 8 bases between. CDR3 length: 14 amino acids. The CDR3 reads CASSHDSSNQPQHF. In nucleotides, the CDR3 is TGTGCCAGCAGCCACGACAGTAGCAATCAGCCCCAGCATTTT. Full variable domain (missing parts from reference TRBV7-2 and TRBJ1-5): GAGVSQSPSNKVTEKGKDVELRCDPISGHTALYWYRQSLGQGLEFLIYFQGNSAPDKSGLPSDRFSAERTGGSVSTLTIQRTQQEDSAVYLCASSHDSSNQPQHFGDGTRLSIL.

This chain joins TRBV19 and TRBJ1-5, with D possibly matching TRBD1 (6 bases). V was clipped by 5 bases and J by 3 bases, with 11 bases between them. The CDR3 sequence is 14 residues long. The germline V gene encodes CDR1 LNHDA and CDR2 SQIVND (reference sequence). This CDR3 reads CASSWGHINQPQHF. The CDR3 bases are TGTGCCAGTAGTTGGGGACACATCAATCAGCCCCAGCATTTT.

This chain links TRBV3-1 (or the pseudogene TRBV3-2) with TRBJ2-1; D is ambiguous. Looked up from germline, CDR1 is LGHDT and CDR2 is YNNKEL (reference sequence). Deletions cut 1 base from V and 0 bases from J, with 10 bases between. The CDR3 length is 16 residues. The CDR3 DNA is TGTGCCAGCAGCCAAGGACTCACAAGCTCCTACAATGAGCAGTTCTTC. Translating gives CASSQGLTSSYNEQFF.

This chain connects TRBV5-6 to TRBJ1-2; possible D gene TRBD1, 6 bases. This CDR3 region has 13 residues. Trimming cost V 2 bases and J 2 bases, with 7 bases left between them. CDR1 is SGHDT, CDR2 YYEEEE, per germline. CDR3 protein: CASSFGQNYGYTF. CDR3 coding DNA: TGTGCCAGCAGCTTTGGACAGAACTATGGCTACACCTTC.

Regarding this clone: This sample includes further DNA sequences coding for the same CDR3. This chain connects TRBV28 to TRBJ1-1; no definite D call. Trimming cost V 1 base and J 2 bases, with 5 bases left between them. The CDR3 totals 13 residues. Germline CDR1 is MDHEN and CDR2 is SYDVKM. CDR3 bases: TGTGCCAGCAGTTTATCGGGTAACACTGAAGCTTTCTTT. It is translated as CASSLSGNTEAFF.

The chain couples TRBV18 to TRBJ2-3; D not resolved. The CDR3 runs 13 residues. Trimming removed 3 bases at V and 2 bases at J, with 6 bases between. Germline lookup yields CDR1 KGHSH and CDR2 LQKENI. DNA for the CDR3: TGTGCCAGCTCACCGGCGGTCACAGATACGCAGTATTTT. As protein: CASSPAVTDTQYF. The whole variable domain, filled in from reference TRBV18 and TRBJ2-3, reads NAGVMQNPRHLVRRRGQEARLRCSPMKGHSHVYWYRQLPEEGLKFMVYLQKENIIDESGMPKERFSAEFPKEGPSILRIQQVVRGDSAAYFCASSPAVTDTQYFGPGTRLTVL.

The rearrangement uses TRBV5-1 and TRBJ1-1; D might be TRBD1 (5 bases). CDR3 length equals 13 residues. Trimming left V 4 bases short and J 4 bases short, with 11 bases between. CDR1 and CDR2 from the germline V gene are SGHRS and YFSETQ. CDR3 in amino acids: CASSGIQGTEAFF. The CDR3 region has the DNA TGCGCCAGCAGCGGGATCCAGGGCACTGAAGCTTTCTTT.

The rearrangement links TRBV7-9 to TRBJ1-5, with 9 bases aligning to TRBD1. Trimming at V came to 5 bases and at J to 2 bases, leaving 4 bases not matched to a gene. This CDR3 has 15 residues. Germline V CDR1 and CDR2: SEHNR, FQNEAQ (reference sequence). CDR3 loop: CASSRDRDRNQPQHF. The CDR3 DNA reads TGTGCCAGCAGCCGGGACAGGGATCGCAATCAGCCCCAGCATTTT.